The rows below give T cell receptor beta chains drawn from one sample of a study of blood T cell repertoires in COVID-19. The repertoire was sequenced with immunoSEQ multiplex PCR; TCRdb's copy has only in-frame clones and lacks some. This sample has approximately 120,000 clones, with roughly 80% found just once. The sample comprised peripheral blood. These receptors were taken from a human donor in a cohort sampled during active COVID-19. Both conserved end residues are part of each CDR3. A D gene is named only where the DNA matches it firmly. Size is stated for part of the rows, as once, few or many counts, or as a class when the clone is expanded.

>TRBV25-1|TRBJ2-2|.|.
CASSFQGNTGELFF
TGTGCCAGCAGTTTTCAGGGAAACACCGGGGAGCTGTTTTTT
>TRBV12-5|TRBJ2-5|.|TRBD1
CASGRTGQETQYF
TGTGCTAGTGGTAGGACAGGCCAAGAGACCCAGTACTTC
>TRBV6-5|TRBJ1-5|.|.
CASLRDHSNQPQHF
TGTGCCAGCCTCAGGGATCATAGCAATCAGCCCCAGCATTTT
>TRBV7-8|TRBJ2-7|.|TRBD2
CASSLVVTSGYEQYF
TGTGCCAGCAGCTTAGTTGTAACTAGCGGCTACGAGCAGTACTTC
>TRBV6-5|TRBJ1-6|.|.
CASSYGGAVNSPLHF
TGTGCCAGCAGTTATGGGGGGGCCGTGAATTCACCCCTCCACTTT
>TRBV7-2|TRBJ1-3|.|.
CASKVETAGNTIYF
TGTGCTAGTAAAGTAGAGACAGCTGGAAACACCATATATTTT
>TRBV30|TRBJ2-1|.|TRBD2
CALGPGLENNEQFF
TGTGCCTTGGGCCCGGGACTAGAGAACAATGAGCAGTTCTTC
>TRBV7-3|TRBJ2-3|.|TRBD2
CASSLGLAGTDTQYF
TGTGCCAGCAGCCTAGGACTAGCTGGCACAGATACGCAGTATTTT
>TRBV4-2|TRBJ2-5|.|TRBD1
CASSQVEGAEETQYF
TGTGCCAGCAGCCAAGTTGAGGGGGCCGAAGAGACCCAGTACTTC
>TRBV7-2|TRBJ2-1|.|.
CASSLEYQYNEQFF
TGTGCCAGCAGCTTAGAATACCAGTACAATGAGCAGTTCTTC
>TRBV7-2|TRBJ2-1|.|TRBD2
CASSLDTGGRLNEQFF
TGTGCCAGCAGCTTAGACACGGGAGGGCGTCTCAATGAGCAGTTCTTC
>TRBV3-1/TRBV3-2|TRBJ2-2|.|TRBD2
CASSQAGGGANGELFF
TGTGCCAGCAGCCAAGCGGGCGGGGGGGCAAACGGGGAGCTGTTTTTT
>TRBV29-1|TRBJ2-7|.|TRBD1
CSVGTGDSYEQYF
TGCAGCGTTGGGACAGGCGATTCCTACGAGCAGTACTTC
>TRBV6-5|TRBJ2-2|.|TRBD1
CASSFSGTANTGELFF
TGTGCCAGCAGTTTCTCCGGGACAGCGAACACCGGGGAGCTGTTTTTT
>TRBV30|TRBJ2-7|.|TRBD1
CAWSSGQSHEQYF
TGTGCCTGGAGCTCGGGACAGAGCCACGAGCAGTACTTC
>TRBV9|TRBJ1-1|.|.
CASSAARTSNTEAFF
TGTGCCAGCAGCGCCGCTAGGACATCGAACACTGAAGCTTTCTTT
>TRBV7-9|TRBJ1-6|few|TRBD1
CASRQQGPNSPLHF
TGTGCCAGCAGACAACAGGGGCCCAATTCACCCCTCCACTTT
>TRBV6-5|TRBJ1-6|.|TRBD1
CASSLDQGDSPLHF
TGTGCCAGCAGTCTGGACCAGGGGGATTCACCCCTCCACTTT